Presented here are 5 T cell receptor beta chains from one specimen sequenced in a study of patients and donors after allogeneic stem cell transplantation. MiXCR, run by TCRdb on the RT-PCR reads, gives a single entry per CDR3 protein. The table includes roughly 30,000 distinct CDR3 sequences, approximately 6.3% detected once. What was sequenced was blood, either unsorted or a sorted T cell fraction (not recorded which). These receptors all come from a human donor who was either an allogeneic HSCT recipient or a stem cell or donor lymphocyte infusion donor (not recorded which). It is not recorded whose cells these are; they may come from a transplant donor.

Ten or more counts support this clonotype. The CDR3 nucleotides read TGCAGTGCTAGAGGGGGACTAGCTGGCTACGAGCAGTACTTC. As protein: CSARGGLAGYEQYF. V gene TRBV20-1 combines with J gene TRBJ2-7, with 9 nucleotides matching TRBD2. CDR3 length equals 14 residues. CDR1 and CDR2 from the germline V gene are DFQATT and SNEGSKA (reference sequence). J gave up 3 bases and V 1 base, and 4 bases lay outside the gene matches.

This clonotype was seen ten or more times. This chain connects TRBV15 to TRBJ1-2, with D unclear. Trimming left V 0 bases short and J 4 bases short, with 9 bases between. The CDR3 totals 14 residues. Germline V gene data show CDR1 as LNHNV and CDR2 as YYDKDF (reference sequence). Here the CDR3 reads CATSRDGRSYGYTF. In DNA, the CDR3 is TGTGCCACCAGCAGAGACGGCAGGAGCTATGGCTACACCTTC.

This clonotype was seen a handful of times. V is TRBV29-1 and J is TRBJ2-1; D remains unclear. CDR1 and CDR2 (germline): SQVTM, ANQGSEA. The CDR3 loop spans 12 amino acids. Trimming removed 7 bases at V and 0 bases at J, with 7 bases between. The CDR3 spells CSGTGSYNEQFF. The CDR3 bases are TGCAGCGGGACGGGCTCCTACAATGAGCAGTTCTTC.

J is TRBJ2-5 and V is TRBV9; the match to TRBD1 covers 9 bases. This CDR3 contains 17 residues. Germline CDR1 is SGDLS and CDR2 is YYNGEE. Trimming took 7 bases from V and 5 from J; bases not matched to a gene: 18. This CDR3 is CASYEGQGELMRETQYF. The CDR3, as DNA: TGTGCCAGCTACGAGGGACAGGGTGAACTCATGAGGGAGACCCAGTACTTC.

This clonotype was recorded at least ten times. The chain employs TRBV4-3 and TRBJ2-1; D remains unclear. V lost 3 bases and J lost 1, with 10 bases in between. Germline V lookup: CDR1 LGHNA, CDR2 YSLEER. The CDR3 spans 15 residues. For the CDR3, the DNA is TGCGCCAGCAGCCAGAGGTGGAGTTCCTACAATGAGCAGTTCTTC. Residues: CASSQRWSSYNEQFF.